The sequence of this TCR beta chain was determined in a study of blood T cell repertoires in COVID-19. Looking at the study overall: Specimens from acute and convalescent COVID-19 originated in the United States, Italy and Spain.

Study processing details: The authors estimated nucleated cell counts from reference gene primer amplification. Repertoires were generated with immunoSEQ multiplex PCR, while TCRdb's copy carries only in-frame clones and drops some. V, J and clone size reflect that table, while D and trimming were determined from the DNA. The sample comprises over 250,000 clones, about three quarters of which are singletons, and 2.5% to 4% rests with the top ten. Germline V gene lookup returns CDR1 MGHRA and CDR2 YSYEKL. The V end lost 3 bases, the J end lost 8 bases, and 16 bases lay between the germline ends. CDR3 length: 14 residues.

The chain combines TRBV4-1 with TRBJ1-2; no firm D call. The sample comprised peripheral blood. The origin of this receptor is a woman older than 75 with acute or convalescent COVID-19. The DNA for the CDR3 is TGCGCCAGCAGCCACGGGGAGTTACGGACGGGCTACACCTTC. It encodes CASSHGELRTGYTF.